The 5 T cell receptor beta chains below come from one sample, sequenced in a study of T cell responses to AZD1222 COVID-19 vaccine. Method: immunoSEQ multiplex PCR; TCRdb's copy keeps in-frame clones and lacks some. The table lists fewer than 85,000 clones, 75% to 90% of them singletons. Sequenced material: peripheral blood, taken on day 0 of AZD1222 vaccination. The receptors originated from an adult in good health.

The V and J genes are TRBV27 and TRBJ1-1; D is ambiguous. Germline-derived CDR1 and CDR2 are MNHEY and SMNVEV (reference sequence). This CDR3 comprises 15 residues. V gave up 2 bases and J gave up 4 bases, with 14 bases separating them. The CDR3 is CASSLISGGSTEAFF. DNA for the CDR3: TGTGCCAGCAGTTTAATCTCAGGAGGGAGCACTGAAGCTTTCTTT.

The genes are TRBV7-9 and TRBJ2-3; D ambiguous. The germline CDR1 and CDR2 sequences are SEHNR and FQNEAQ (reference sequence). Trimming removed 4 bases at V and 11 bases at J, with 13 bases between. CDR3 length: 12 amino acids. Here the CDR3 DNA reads TGTGCCAGCAGCTCCTCTCGAAGGTGGCAGTATTTT. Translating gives CASSSSRRWQYF.

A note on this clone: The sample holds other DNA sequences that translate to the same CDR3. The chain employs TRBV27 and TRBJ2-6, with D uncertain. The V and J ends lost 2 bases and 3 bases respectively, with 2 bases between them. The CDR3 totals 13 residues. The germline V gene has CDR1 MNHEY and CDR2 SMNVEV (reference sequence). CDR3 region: CASSLGGANVLTF. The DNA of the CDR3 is TGTGCCAGCAGTTTAGGTGGGGCCAACGTCCTGACTTTC.

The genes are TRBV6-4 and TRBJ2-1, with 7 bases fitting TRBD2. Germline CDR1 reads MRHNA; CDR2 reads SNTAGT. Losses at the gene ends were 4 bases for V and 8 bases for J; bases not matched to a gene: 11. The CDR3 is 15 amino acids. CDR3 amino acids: CASSVVAGVGDEQFF. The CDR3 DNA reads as TGTGCCAGCAGTGTAGTGGCGGGAGTAGGAGATGAGCAGTTCTTC.

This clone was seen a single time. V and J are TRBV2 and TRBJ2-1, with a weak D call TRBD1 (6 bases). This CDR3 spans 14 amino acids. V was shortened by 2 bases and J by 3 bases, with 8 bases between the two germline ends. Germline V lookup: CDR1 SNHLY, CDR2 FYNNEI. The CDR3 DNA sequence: TGTGCCAGCAGTGAAAACAGGGTCTACAATGAGCAGTTCTTC. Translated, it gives CASSENRVYNEQFF.